The 15 T cell receptor beta chains reported below all come from one sample, sequenced in a study of T cells in Graves' hyperthyroidism and ophthalmopathy. The CDR3 regions of TCR beta were amplified from RNA transcripts. The study used the HTBI primer set for a first-round RT-PCR of the TCR CDR3. TCRdb recomputed calls from the multiplex PCR reads with MiXCR, one row per CDR3 protein. The data hold approximately 520,000 distinct CDR3 sequences, with less than 25% observed a single time. The sample consisted of blood. Receptors were obtained from a man aged 18 to 35 with Graves' hyperthyroidism.

The table lists this clonotype with many counts. The rearrangement joins TRBV28 to TRBJ1-1, with D perhaps TRBD1 (5 bases). V was shortened by 4 bases and J by 1 base, with 19 bases between the two germline ends. From germline, CDR1 is MDHEN and CDR2 SYDVKM. This CDR3 is built from 17 residues. The CDR3 reads CASSSPYGAGPNTEAFF. Written as DNA, the CDR3 is TGTGCCAGCAGTTCCCCCTATGGGGCAGGCCCGAACACTGAAGCTTTCTTT.

In this sample, this clonotype turned up a few times. The rearrangement joins TRBV18 to TRBJ2-2, with D uncertain. Trimming took 0 bases from V and 1 from J, leaving 6 bases between them. Germline V gene data show CDR1 as KGHSH and CDR2 as LQKENI. The CDR3 has 15 residues. The CDR3 sequence: CASSPPTRNTGELFF. CDR3 in DNA: TGTGCCAGCTCACCACCGACGCGGAACACCGGGGAGCTGTTTTTT.

Comment on this clonotype: A single base separates this from a much larger clone, so it may be a read error. The chain is built from TRBV24-1 and TRBJ1-5; TRBD1 agrees at 10 bases. Germline V CDR1 and CDR2: KGHDR, SFDVKD. This CDR3 contains 16 residues. The CDR3 DNA reads TGTGCCACCTGTGATCCCGGGACAGGGGAAACGCAGCCCCAGCATTTT. As protein: CATCDPGTGETQPQHF.

The rearrangement links TRBV5-1 to TRBJ1-2; D not resolved. Germline values: CDR1 SGHRS, CDR2 YFSETQ. The CDR3 has 16 amino acids. Trimming removed 0 bases from V and 3 bases from J, with 15 bases in between. The CDR3 DNA sequence: TGCGCCAGCAGCTTGGATCCTCGTAGTTACGACTATGGCTACACCTTC. Amino acids: CASSLDPRSYDYGYTF.

Written as DNA, the CDR3 is TGTGCCAGCAGCACGGGACTAGCGGTGGAGGAGCAGTACTTC. This sequence encodes CASSTGLAVEEQYF. The chain carries TRBV7-2 and TRBJ2-7, with 11 bases fitting TRBD2. CDR1 is SGHTA and CDR2 is FQGNSA in the germline V gene. This CDR3 contains 14 residues. The junction had 7 bases not matched to a gene; V was cut back by 5 bases and J by 7 bases.

This clonotype has at least ten counts. V is TRBV12-3 or TRBV12-4 and J is TRBJ1-5, with D unclear. Trimming left V 1 base short and J 16 bases short, with 14 bases between. This CDR3 spans 12 amino acids. The CDR3 here is CASSLGTSAKHF. The CDR3 DNA is TGTGCCAGCAGTTTAGGTACTTCGGCAAAACATTTT.

Many counts were recorded for this clonotype. One junction end does not reproduce the germline sequence, and a read error may be involved. This chain uses TRBV12-3 or TRBV12-4 with TRBJ2-7; the D call may be TRBD1 or TRBD2 (6 bases each). This CDR3 has 14 residues. In DNA form, the CDR3 reads TGTGCCAGCAGGCCACTAGGGGGGACCTACGAGCGGTACTTC. Protein product: CASRPLGGTYERYF.

Turning to this clonotype: The conserved phenylalanine or tryptophan is not found at the CDR3 terminus, so this likely reflects a read error. V is TRBV14 and J is TRBJ1-1; maybe TRBD1 (5 bases). The CDR3 runs 13 residues. Trimming left V 6 bases short and J 4 bases short, with 12 bases between. Germline V CDR1 and CDR2: SGHDN, FVKESK. The CDR3: CASRSDGGTEAFY. The CDR3 DNA follows: TGTGCCAGCAGATCCGACGGGGGCACTGAAGCTTTCTAT.

The chain couples TRBV27 to TRBJ1-6, with a tentative D call TRBD1 (5 bases). CDR3 size: 16 residues. Per germline, CDR1 MNHEY and CDR2 SMNVEV (reference sequence). The ends were cut back, 2 bases at V and 7 bases at J, with 15 bases in the middle. In DNA form, the CDR3 reads TGTGCCAGCAGTTTAAGCCGTCCAGGGAGGAATTCACCCCTCCACTTT. Protein sequence: CASSLSRPGRNSPLHF.

The chain recombines TRBV28 with TRBJ2-4, with D possibly TRBD1 on 7 matching bases. The CDR3 runs to 15 residues. Germline V gene sequence: CDR1 MDHEN, CDR2 SYDVKM. V was cut by 3 bases and J by 1 base, with 10 bases left in between. This CDR3 reads CASSLTGRAKNIQYF. The CDR3 coding sequence is TGTGCCAGCAGTTTGACAGGGAGGGCCAAAAACATTCAGTACTTC.

This clonotype was found a few times. V usage is TRBV18 and J usage is TRBJ2-6, with a tentative D call TRBD1 (6 bases). The germline V and J ends were trimmed by 2 bases and 2 bases, with 16 bases remaining between them. CDR1 KGHSH and CDR2 LQKENI come from the germline V gene. The CDR3 totals 18 residues. The CDR3 region has the DNA TGTGCCAGCTCACCAATCAGGGGCCCTTCGACTGGGGCCAACGTCCTGACTTTC. This translates into CASSPIRGPSTGANVLTF. Drawing the rest from reference TRBV18 and TRBJ2-6, the complete variable domain is NAGVMQNPRHLVRRRGQEARLRCSPMKGHSHVYWYRQLPEEGLKFMVYLQKENIIDESGMPKERFSAEFPKEGPSILRIQQVVRGDSAAYFCASSPIRGPSTGANVLTFGAGSRLTVL.

The V call is TRBV6-5, the J call TRBJ2-5, with D perhaps TRBD1 (6 bases). Trimming removed 4 bases at V and 5 bases at J, with 23 bases between. CDR3 length: 17 residues. Germline V CDR1 and CDR2: MNHEY, SVGAGI. DNA of the CDR3: TGTGCCAGCAGTTCGTATCAGGGGTCGGTAAACGCGGAGACCCAGTACTTC. Translated: CASSSYQGSVNAETQYF.

Ten or more counts support this clonotype. V and J are TRBV5-1 and TRBJ1-1; TRBD1 matches at 7 bases. The germline CDR1 and CDR2 sequences are SGHRS and YFSETQ. CDR3 length: 14 amino acids. With 5 bases clipped from V and 1 base from J, the junction kept 5 bases outside the gene matches. The CDR3 sequence: CASRFQGENTEAFF. Here the CDR3 DNA reads TGCGCCAGCAGGTTCCAGGGGGAGAACACTGAAGCTTTCTTT.

This clonotype was counted ten times or more. V and J are TRBV5-6 and TRBJ2-7; D is perhaps TRBD1 (6 bases). V lost 0 bases and J lost 7, with 17 bases in between. The CDR3 sequence is 15 residues long. Germline CDR1 is SGHDT and CDR2 is YYEEEE. The CDR3 is CASSLGSTGQAEQYF. The DNA of the CDR3 is TGTGCCAGCAGCTTGGGATCAACAGGGCAGGCGGAGCAGTACTTC.

The sample holds many counts of this clonotype. The V call is TRBV27, the J call TRBJ1-5; D not resolved. The length of the CDR3 is 13 residues. Between the trimmed V and J ends, which lost 3 bases and 3 bases, there was a span of 6 bases. The germline V gene has CDR1 MNHEY and CDR2 SMNVEV (reference sequence). The CDR3, as DNA: TGTGCCAGCAGTTTTGCTTACAATCAGCCCCAGCATTTT. Translation: CASSFAYNQPQHF.